This TCR beta chain was documented in a study of blood T cell repertoires in COVID-19. Study background: The samples span acute and convalescent COVID-19 from the United States, Italy and Spain.

Generated by immunoSEQ multiplex PCR, the TCRdb table keeps only in-frame clones and is missing some. The table shows more than 40,000 clones, with roughly 85% occurring only once. The CDR3 loop spans 17 amino acids. V lost 1 base to trimming and J lost 3 bases; unmatched junction nucleotides: 10. Per germline, CDR1 SNHLY and CDR2 FYNNEI. This clone has just one count. The sequencing sample was made of peripheral blood. The V and J genes are TRBV2 and TRBJ1-2, with 8 bases lining up with TRBD1. This receptor was obtained from a woman aged 80 or over with acute or convalescent COVID-19. CDR3 DNA sequence: TGTGCCAGCAGTGAAGGGGCAGGGGGCGCAATGTACTATGGCTACACCTTC. Translation: CASSEGAGGAMYYGYTF.